Shown below are 27 T cell receptor beta chains from a single sample sequenced in a study of blood T cell repertoires in COVID-19. Only in-frame clones appear in the TCRdb table, and some are missing; sequencing was by immunoSEQ multiplex PCR. The data hold roughly 64,000 clones, with over 75% observed a single time. Sample: peripheral blood. These receptors came from a man aged 45-60 years with active COVID-19.

This clone was detected once. The J gene is TRBJ2-7, the V gene TRBV2, with 12 bases fitting TRBD2. V was pared by 6 bases and J by 6 bases, with 6 bases of the junction left unmatched. The CDR3 loop spans 14 amino acids. The germline CDR1 and CDR2 sequences are SNHLY and FYNNEI. CDR3 protein: CASRPLAGGVEQYF. CDR3 sequence (DNA): TGTGCCAGCAGGCCTCTAGCGGGAGGGGTCGAGCAGTACTTC.

This rearrangement joins TRBV27 to TRBJ1-1, with a possible D match to TRBD1 (5 bases). V lost 3 bases and J 1 base, leaving 12 bases between the germline ends. The CDR3 runs 15 residues. Germline V gene lookup returns CDR1 MNHEY and CDR2 SMNVEV (reference sequence). CDR3 amino acids: CASSFGRQQNTEAFF. The CDR3 region has the DNA TGTGCCAGCAGTTTCGGCCGACAGCAGAACACTGAAGCTTTCTTT.

The chain couples TRBV28 to TRBJ2-7, with TRBD1 identical over 9 bases. J gave up 5 bases and V 4 bases, and 6 bases lay outside the gene matches. The V gene's germline CDR1 is MDHEN and CDR2 SYDVKM. This CDR3 contains 14 residues. CDR3 protein: CASSSRDREHEQYF. CDR3 sequence (DNA): TGTGCCAGCAGTTCCCGGGACAGGGAGCACGAGCAGTACTTC. The complete variable domain, with remaining parts taken from reference TRBV28 and TRBJ2-7, reads DVKVTQSSRYLVKRTGEKVFLECVQDMDHENMFWYRQDPGLGLRLIYFSYDVKMKEKGDIPEGYSVSREKKERFSLILESASTNQTSMYLCASSSRDREHEQYFGPGTRLTVT.

This rearrangement joins TRBV6-2 or TRBV6-3 to TRBJ2-7; 12 bases fit TRBD2. The J segment lost 13 bases and the V segment lost 0 bases, leaving 1 base of the junction unmatched. Germline V gene sequence: CDR1 MNHEY, CDR2 SVGEGT. The length of the CDR3 is 12 residues. The CDR3 reads CASSYSTSGRYF. DNA for the CDR3: TGTGCCAGCAGTTACTCGACTAGCGGGAGATACTTC.

The chain uses TRBV6-5 and TRBJ2-7; 8 bases align to TRBD2. There are 14 residues in the CDR3. V dropped 4 bases and J dropped 6; count of bases not matched to a gene: 8. CDR1 MNHEY and CDR2 SVGAGI come from the germline V gene. The CDR3, as DNA: TGTGCCAGCAGTTTCGGGGGGGGCGTCGCCGAGCAGTACTTC. The encoded protein is CASSFGGGVAEQYF.

CDR3 in DNA: TGTGCCAGCAGTGACGGGACAGGGGTGGAAAAACTGTTTTTT. Translating it yields CASSDGTGVEKLFF. The chain recombines TRBV6-1 with TRBJ1-4, with TRBD1 matching 10 bases. Germline V gives CDR1 MNHNS, CDR2 SASEGT. The CDR3 is 14 residues long. V lost 3 bases and J lost 8; bases outside the gene matches: 3.

The chain couples TRBV3-1 (or the pseudogene TRBV3-2) to TRBJ2-7; the match to TRBD2 covers 14 bases. The V gene's germline CDR1 is LGHDT and CDR2 YNNKEL (reference sequence). Trimming cost V 3 bases and J 9 bases; bases outside gene matches: 4. The CDR3 is 14 amino acids. CDR3 residues: CASSQTSGRASQYF. In nucleotides, the CDR3 is TGTGCCAGCAGCCAGACTAGCGGGAGGGCCTCGCAGTACTTC.

The rearrangement links TRBV5-6 to TRBJ1-6, with D unclear. V was cut by 0 bases and J by 5 bases, with 12 bases left in between. Germline CDR1 is SGHDT and CDR2 is YYEEEE. This CDR3 spans 16 amino acids. The CDR3 loop is CASSLVPDFDNSPLHF. The CDR3 DNA sequence: TGTGCCAGCAGCTTGGTGCCAGACTTTGATAATTCACCCCTCCACTTT.

The chain employs TRBV7-3 and TRBJ2-5; TRBD2 matches 12 bases. This CDR3 comprises 15 residues. V lost 5 bases, J lost 4 bases, and 5 bases stayed unmatched. CDR1 is SGHTA and CDR2 is FQGTGA in the germline V gene. The CDR3 nucleotides are TGTGCCAGCAGCCCCCGGACTAGCGGGGTAGAGACCCAGTACTTC. Residues: CASSPRTSGVETQYF.

J is TRBJ2-1 and V is TRBV7-3, with 9 bases lining up with TRBD2. CDR3 length equals 15 residues. CDR1 SGHTA and CDR2 FQGTGA come from the germline V gene. Losses at the gene ends were 5 bases for V and 3 bases for J; bases not matched to a gene: 5. DNA for the CDR3: TGTGCCAGCAGCGAGTCTAGCGGGAACTACAATGAGCAGTTCTTC. Amino acid sequence: CASSESSGNYNEQFF. Looking up the rest from reference TRBV7-3 and TRBJ2-1 gives the full variable domain: GAGVSQTPSNKVTEKGKYVELRCDPISGHTALYWYRQSLGQGPEFLIYFQGTGAADDSGLPNDRFFAVRPEGSVSTLKIQRTERGDSAVYLCASSESSGNYNEQFFGPGTRLTVL.

The chain links TRBV15 to TRBJ2-5; possible D gene TRBD1, 5 bases. The V and J ends lost 3 bases and 1 base respectively, with 9 bases between them. The germline gives CDR1 LNHNV, CDR2 YYDKDF (reference sequence). The CDR3 spans 14 residues. The CDR3 DNA reads as TGTGCCACCAGCAGGGACACAGTCCAAGAGACCCAGTACTTC. This codes for CATSRDTVQETQYF.

The chain recombines TRBV4-1 with TRBJ2-7; a possible D gene is TRBD1 (7 bases). Per germline, CDR1 MGHRA and CDR2 YSYEKL. V lost 5 bases and J lost 1, with 30 bases in between. The CDR3 is 20 amino acids. CDR3 loop: CASSRAGVRGVRTPSYEQYF. The CDR3 DNA sequence: TGCGCCAGCAGCAGGGCAGGTGTCAGGGGGGTTCGGACCCCTTCCTACGAGCAGTACTTC.

This chain links TRBV5-4 with TRBJ1-1, with TRBD1 matching 10 bases. CDR1 SGHNT and CDR2 YYREEE come from the germline V gene (reference sequence). V was clipped by 4 bases and J by 0 bases; unmatched bases: 3. CDR3 size: 15 residues. The CDR3 loop reads CASSRGQGMNTEAFF. CDR3 DNA: TGTGCCAGCAGCAGGGGACAGGGGATGAACACTGAAGCTTTCTTT.

This clone was observed a single time. This sequence joins TRBV30 and TRBJ2-1; D is perhaps TRBD1 (6 bases). The V end was cut by 5 bases, the J end by 7 bases, with 9 bases between. The CDR3 consists of 11 residues. Germline V lookup: CDR1 GTSNPN, CDR2 SVGIG (reference sequence). The CDR3 bases are TGTGCCTGGTCTAGGGGGAATGAGCAGTTCTTC. It translates to CAWSRGNEQFF.

This clone was seen only once. J is TRBJ1-1 and V is TRBV27; a possible D gene is TRBD1 (6 bases). The CDR3 consists of 14 residues. The germline gives CDR1 MNHEY, CDR2 SMNVEV (reference sequence). V was shortened by 5 bases and J by 0 bases, with 10 bases between the two germline ends. The CDR3 DNA is TGTGCCAGCAGTGGGACAAGATTGAACACTGAAGCTTTCTTT. Protein sequence: CASSGTRLNTEAFF.

The CDR3 region has the DNA TGCAGTGCTCCCCTCGAGCAGTACTTC. Translated, it gives CSAPLEQYF. This rearrangement joins TRBV20-1 to TRBJ2-7; D is unresolved. Germline lookup yields CDR1 DFQATT and CDR2 SNEGSKA (reference sequence). The ends were cut back, 5 bases at V and 6 bases at J, with 5 bases in the middle. The CDR3 loop spans 9 amino acids.

This clone was found a few times. This chain links TRBV5-1 with TRBJ1-3; D uncertain. V shed 0 bases and J shed 4 bases, with 8 bases lying between them. The V gene's germline CDR1 is SGHRS and CDR2 YFSETQ. This CDR3 region has 14 residues. Here the CDR3 reads CASSLVAAGNTIYF. The CDR3 DNA is TGCGCCAGCAGCTTGGTTGCGGCCGGAAACACCATATATTTT.

The J gene is TRBJ1-6, the V gene TRBV5-4, with 9 bases lining up with TRBD1. The CDR3 totals 15 residues. V shed 2 bases, J shed 5 bases, and the junction held 2 bases outside the gene matches. The germline gives CDR1 SGHNT, CDR2 YYREEE (reference sequence). The CDR3 is CASSFRTGDNSPLHF. CDR3 bases: TGTGCCAGCAGCTTTAGGACAGGGGATAATTCACCCCTCCACTTT.

The CDR3 nucleotides read TGTGCCAGCAGCCAATATCTGGCAGGGGGCCAGTACGAGCAGTACTTC. Translated, it gives CASSQYLAGGQYEQYF. The chain is built from TRBV3-1 (or the pseudogene TRBV3-2) and TRBJ2-7, with 8 nucleotides matching TRBD1. The junction had 10 bases not matched to a gene; V was cut back by 2 bases and J by 4 bases. This CDR3 contains 16 residues. Looked up from germline, CDR1 is LGHDT and CDR2 is YNNKEL (reference sequence).

This clone has a single count. The chain recombines TRBV28 with TRBJ1-1, with D possibly matching TRBD1 (5 bases). Trimming took 6 bases from V and 8 from J, leaving 10 bases between them. Germline V gives CDR1 MDHEN, CDR2 SYDVKM. CDR3 length: 11 amino acids. CDR3 bases: TGTGCCAGCAGGTCGACAGCCGAAGCTTTCTTT. Protein product: CASRSTAEAFF.

This clone came up once. The rearrangement uses TRBV6-5 and TRBJ2-3; D remains unclear. The CDR3 is 14 amino acids. Germline CDR1 and CDR2: MNHEY and SVGAGI. V gave up 2 bases and J gave up 2 bases, with 8 bases separating them. CDR3 coding DNA: TGTGCCAGCAGTTACACAAGTACCACAGATACGCAGTATTTT. The encoded protein is CASSYTSTTDTQYF.

The chain recombines TRBV27 with TRBJ2-5; possible D gene TRBD1, 5 bases. The CDR3 spans 13 residues. The V end was cut by 5 bases, the J end by 1 base, with 8 bases between. CDR1 is MNHEY and CDR2 is SMNVEV in the germline V gene (reference sequence). In DNA, the CDR3 is TGTGCCAGCAGTCACCAGGGCCAAGAGACCCAGTACTTC. Its translation is CASSHQGQETQYF.

V and J are TRBV7-3 and TRBJ1-6; a weak D match, TRBD1 (5 bases). CDR1 and CDR2 (germline): SGHTA, FQGTGA. The CDR3 spans 15 residues. The ends were cut back, 2 bases at V and 3 bases at J, with 8 bases in the middle. CDR3 bases: TGTGCCAGCAGCTTAGGCGGGGGCTATAATTCACCCCTCCACTTT. Translated, it gives CASSLGGGYNSPLHF.

The chain joins TRBV7-8 to TRBJ2-5; D call uncertain. Trimming cost V 6 bases and J 5 bases, with 7 bases left between them. Germline V gives CDR1 SGHVS, CDR2 FQNEAQ. This CDR3 is built from 11 residues. The CDR3 reads CASRSRETQYF. In DNA form, the CDR3 reads TGTGCCAGCAGATCCCGGGAGACCCAGTACTTC. The variable domain in full, completed from reference TRBV7-8 and TRBJ2-5, reads GAGVSQSPRYKVAKRGQDVALRCDPISGHVSLFWYQQALGQGPEFLTYFQNEAQLDKSGLPSDRFFAERPEGSVSTLKIQRTQQEDSAVYLCASRSRETQYFGPGTRLLVL.

In its sample, this clone was seen once. The chain combines TRBV30 with TRBJ1-1, with a weak D call TRBD1 (6 bases). This CDR3 contains 14 residues. Germline values: CDR1 GTSNPN, CDR2 SVGIG (reference sequence). Deletions cut 3 bases from V and 4 bases from J, with 15 bases between. The CDR3 region has the DNA TGTGCCTGGAGCGGGGGGGGCAGATCCACTGAAGCTTTCTTT. It yields the protein CAWSGGGRSTEAFF.

The gene calls are TRBV7-9 and TRBJ1-4; 8 bases align to TRBD1. CDR3 length equals 15 residues. Germline V lookup: CDR1 SEHNR, CDR2 FQNEAQ (reference sequence). The trim removed 2 bases at V and 8 bases at J, leaving 7 bases unmatched. The CDR3 spells CASSLRTGRDEKLFF. The DNA of the CDR3 is TGTGCCAGCAGCTTAAGGACAGGGAGAGACGAAAAACTGTTTTTT.

The CDR3 coding sequence is TGTGCCAGGGAGACTAGCGGGGCGGATACGCAGTATTTT. This sequence encodes CARETSGADTQYF. The chain carries TRBV2 and TRBJ2-3, with 11 nucleotides matching TRBD2. The CDR3 is 13 amino acids. Germline V gives CDR1 SNHLY, CDR2 FYNNEI. V dropped 9 bases and J dropped 6; count of bases not matched to a gene: 5.